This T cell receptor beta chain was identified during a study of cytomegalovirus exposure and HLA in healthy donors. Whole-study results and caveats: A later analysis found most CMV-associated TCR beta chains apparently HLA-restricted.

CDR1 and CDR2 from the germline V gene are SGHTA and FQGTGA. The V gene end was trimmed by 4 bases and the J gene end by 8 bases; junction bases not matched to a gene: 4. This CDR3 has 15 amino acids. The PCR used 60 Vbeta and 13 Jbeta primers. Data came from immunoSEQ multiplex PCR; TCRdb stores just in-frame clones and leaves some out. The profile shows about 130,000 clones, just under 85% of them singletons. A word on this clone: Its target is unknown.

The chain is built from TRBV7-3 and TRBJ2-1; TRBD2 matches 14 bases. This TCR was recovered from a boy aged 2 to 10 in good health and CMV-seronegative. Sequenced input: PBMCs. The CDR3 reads CASSSGLAGADEQFF. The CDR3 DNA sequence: TGTGCCAGCAGCTCGGGACTAGCGGGGGCCGATGAGCAGTTCTTC.